The 20 T cell receptor beta chains presented below share a single source sample, sequenced in a study of identical twins. TCRdb re-derived calls from the 5' RACE reads in MiXCR, one entry per CDR3 protein. The sample includes around 290,000 distinct CDR3 sequences, just under 9.5% of them seen just once. The data were also submitted as part of a second study, on yellow fever vaccine responses in identical twins.

The sample consisted of CD8+ T cells sorted from blood. Receptors were obtained from a woman between 18 and 29 years old in good health.

This clonotype was detected ten times or more. The genes are TRBV20-1 and TRBJ2-3; 11 nucleotides align to TRBD2. CDR1 and CDR2 from the germline V gene are DFQATT and SNEGSKA (reference sequence). There are 16 residues in the CDR3. The V segment lost 1 base and the J segment 3 bases; nucleotides outside the gene matches: 6. The DNA for the CDR3 is TGCAGTGCTAGAGTGCTAGCGGGGGGTAAGACAGATACGCAGTATTTT. It encodes CSARVLAGGKTDTQYF.

This clonotype has only a few counts. The chain recombines TRBV7-2 with TRBJ2-7; maybe TRBD2 (7 bases). V lost 4 bases and J lost 3, with 19 bases in between. Germline CDR1 and CDR2: SGHTA and FQGNSA. The length of the CDR3 is 16 residues. This chain's CDR3 is CASSSLRGREGYEQYF. DNA for the CDR3: TGTGCCAGCAGCTCTTTGAGGGGGAGGGAAGGCTACGAGCAGTACTTC.

This clonotype occurred many times. The V and J genes are TRBV9 and TRBJ1-6; possible D gene TRBD1, 5 bases. The V end lost 0 bases, the J end lost 14 bases, and 9 bases lay between the germline ends. Germline loops: CDR1 SGDLS, CDR2 YYNGEE. The CDR3 sequence is 12 residues long. The CDR3 sequence: CASSVGGGSLHF. The CDR3 nucleotides read TGTGCCAGCAGCGTAGGCGGGGGGTCCCTCCACTTT.

This chain joins TRBV6-2 or TRBV6-3 and TRBJ2-7; the D gene is possibly TRBD1 (6 bases). V was trimmed by 0 bases and J by 1 base, leaving 16 bases between them. This CDR3 has 17 residues. Germline-derived CDR1 and CDR2 are MNHEY and SVGEGT. Here the CDR3 reads CASSYSIVGGSSYEQYF. CDR3 DNA: TGTGCCAGCAGTTACTCGATCGTTGGGGGCAGTTCCTACGAGCAGTACTTC.

The gene calls are TRBV7-2 and TRBJ2-7, with 7 bases matching TRBD2. The J segment lost 6 bases and the V segment lost 5 bases, leaving 16 bases of the junction unmatched. The CDR3 is made up of 16 amino acids. Germline CDR1 and CDR2: SGHTA and FQGNSA. Written as DNA, the CDR3 is TGTGCCAGCAGCACCATGGGCAGCGGGGCCTACTCCGAGCAGTACTTC. Amino acid sequence: CASSTMGSGAYSEQYF.

This clonotype was observed a single time. The chain couples TRBV7-6 to TRBJ2-1; 8 bases agree with TRBD2. CDR3 length: 17 amino acids. J was trimmed by 4 bases and V by 0 bases; bases with no gene match: 8. Looked up from germline, CDR1 is SGHVS and CDR2 is FNYEAQ. CDR3 DNA sequence: TGTGCCAGCAGCTTAGCTTTGGGACTAGGGTTGTACAATGAGCAGTTCTTC. Translated, it gives CASSLALGLGLYNEQFF.

V is TRBV12-3 or TRBV12-4 and J is TRBJ2-1; 10 nucleotides line up with TRBD1. V shed 5 bases, J shed 0 bases, and the junction held 16 bases outside the gene matches. The CDR3 length is 20 residues. The DNA of the CDR3 is TGTGCCAGCAGTGCCTCCGGGACAGGGGCCGCTCCGGACTCCTACAATGAGCAGTTCTTC. Protein sequence: CASSASGTGAAPDSYNEQFF.

In this sample, this clonotype turned up a few times. The CDR3 protein is CSVTRRDREGEQYF. CDR3 sequence (DNA): TGCAGCGTTACCCGCCGGGACAGGGAGGGTGAGCAGTACTTC. The chain is built from TRBV29-1 and TRBJ2-7; 9 bases match TRBD1. The CDR3 spans 14 residues. The junction had 12 bases not matched to a gene; V was cut back by 5 bases and J by 7 bases. The V gene's germline CDR1 is SQVTM and CDR2 ANQGSEA.

The V gene is TRBV7-9, the J gene TRBJ2-7; TRBD2 is a possible D gene (5 bases). Trimming removed 5 bases from V and 4 bases from J, with 9 bases in between. The germline V gene has CDR1 SEHNR and CDR2 FQNEAQ (reference sequence). This CDR3 comprises 12 residues. The CDR3 here is CASSEEGYEQYF. CDR3 DNA sequence: TGTGCCAGCAGCGAAGAGGGTTACGAGCAGTACTTC.

In its sample, this clonotype was seen many times. The V call is TRBV7-9, the J call TRBJ1-1, with TRBD1 matching 7 bases. Germline V gene sequence: CDR1 SEHNR, CDR2 FQNEAQ (reference sequence). V lost 2 bases, J lost 4 bases, and 4 bases stayed unmatched. The CDR3 runs 14 residues. CDR3 region: CASSLPTGPTEAFF. The CDR3 DNA follows: TGTGCCAGCAGCTTACCGACAGGGCCCACTGAAGCTTTCTTT.

Many counts were recorded for this clonotype. The rearrangement uses TRBV12-3 or TRBV12-4 and TRBJ2-1; D is perhaps TRBD1 (5 bases). The CDR3 spans 11 residues. Trimming took 6 bases from V and 7 from J, leaving 7 bases between them. CDR3 in amino acids: CASSPGNEQFF. The CDR3 DNA reads as TGTGCCAGCAGCCCAGGGAATGAGCAGTTCTTC.

The table lists this clonotype with many counts. J is TRBJ2-6 and V is TRBV29-1; no clear D gene. The CDR3 sequence is 13 residues long. Trimming removed 7 bases from V and 2 bases from J, with 9 bases in between. Germline values: CDR1 SQVTM, CDR2 ANQGSEA. The CDR3 region is CSALHAGANVLTF. CDR3 nucleotide sequence: TGCAGCGCCCTCCATGCTGGGGCCAACGTCCTGACTTTC.

The rearrangement links TRBV4-3 to TRBJ2-7; D assignment may be TRBD1 or TRBD2 (5 bases each). This CDR3 is built from 14 residues. Per germline, CDR1 LGHNA and CDR2 YSLEER. Trimming took 1 base from V and 3 from J, leaving 10 bases between them. CDR3 in amino acids: CASSQVGDSYEQYF. In DNA, the CDR3 is TGCGCCAGCAGCCAAGTGGGGGATAGCTACGAGCAGTACTTC.

This clonotype showed up many times. V usage is TRBV4-2 and J usage is TRBJ2-1; TRBD1 or TRBD2 may be the D gene (5 bases each). Trimming took 0 bases from V and 7 from J, leaving 19 bases between them. Germline V gene lookup returns CDR1 LGHNA and CDR2 YNFKEQ. This CDR3 has 17 residues. In DNA, the CDR3 is TGTGCCAGCAGCCAAGATCCCAGTTCAGGGAGAGGTAATGAGCAGTTCTTC. Its translation is CASSQDPSSGRGNEQFF.

This chain links TRBV20-1 with TRBJ2-1; D is possibly TRBD2 (5 bases). CDR1 and CDR2 (germline): DFQATT, SNEGSKA (reference sequence). The CDR3 runs to 15 residues. The V end lost 0 bases, the J end lost 7 bases, and 16 bases lay between the germline ends. The CDR3 nucleotides are TGCAGTGCTAGAGAGGGAGAAGGACGGCCGAATGAGCAGTTCTTC. The encoded protein is CSAREGEGRPNEQFF.

V gene TRBV25-1 combines with J gene TRBJ2-5, with D hard to call. V shed 4 bases and J shed 2 bases, with 17 bases lying between them. The CDR3 loop spans 16 amino acids. Looked up from germline, CDR1 is MGHDK and CDR2 is SYGVNS. The CDR3 sequence is CASSALPRNNQETQYF. In nucleotides, the CDR3 is TGTGCCAGCAGTGCGCTCCCCAGGAACAATCAAGAGACCCAGTACTTC.

This chain connects TRBV18 to TRBJ2-3; 7 nucleotides match TRBD1. Germline assignment: CDR1 KGHSH and CDR2 LQKENI. CDR3 length: 18 amino acids. Trimming cost V 1 base and J 5 bases; bases outside gene matches: 15. The CDR3 reads CASSPQGQNLPTRDTQYF. The CDR3 DNA sequence: TGTGCCAGCTCACCACAGGGACAGAACCTCCCCACAAGAGATACGCAGTATTTT.

The table lists this clonotype with many counts. The chain couples TRBV6-1 to TRBJ2-3; no definite D call. In germline, CDR1 is MNHNS, CDR2 SASEGT. This CDR3 comprises 14 residues. V shed 5 bases and J shed 1 base, with 10 bases lying between them. The CDR3 nucleotides are TGTGCCAGCAGTCTTAATGGGGGCACAGATACGCAGTATTTT. The encoded protein is CASSLNGGTDTQYF.

This clonotype came up many times. The rearrangement uses TRBV7-9 and TRBJ2-5, with TRBD1 as a possible D gene (5 bases). Trimming pared 5 bases from V and 1 base from J, leaving 14 bases between. The CDR3 has 15 residues. Germline values: CDR1 SEHNR, CDR2 FQNEAQ (reference sequence). DNA for the CDR3: TGTGCCAGCAGCGAGACAGTTTCACTCCAAGAGACCCAGTACTTC. Translation: CASSETVSLQETQYF.

This sequence joins TRBV7-6 and TRBJ2-2; 7 bases map to TRBD1. Germline V CDR1 and CDR2: SGHVS, FNYEAQ. CDR3 length: 18 amino acids. The V and J ends lost 0 bases and 6 bases, in that order; junction bases with no gene match: 13. The CDR3 loop reads CASSLAVGRDSLAGELFF. CDR3 bases: TGTGCCAGCAGCTTAGCGGTAGGCCGGGACAGTTTGGCCGGGGAGCTGTTTTTT.